Following are 17 T cell receptor beta chains from one sample sequenced in a study of beta chain features in type 1 diabetes. The sequenced template was cDNA made from the entire isolated RNA. Here immunoSEQ multiplex PCR was the method, and the copy in TCRdb shows in-frame clones only, minus some. The repertoire holds roughly 280,000 clones, with roughly a quarter as singletons. General observations from the study: A moderate, significant TCRB CDR3 shortening appeared in type 1 diabetes across four CD4+ subsets.

These TCRs are of unknown antigen specificity. The sequencing sample was made of naive CD4+ T cells from blood. Receptors originate from a woman aged 30 to 39 with type 1 diabetes.

The V call is TRBV30, the J call TRBJ2-3; D remains unclear. Trimming took off 0 bases at V and 4 bases at J, with 5 bases between the two ends. The CDR3 has 12 residues. Germline-derived CDR1 and CDR2 are GTSNPN and SVGIG (reference sequence). The CDR3 loop reads CAWSVSADTQYF. The DNA of the CDR3 is TGTGCCTGGAGTGTATCGGCAGATACGCAGTATTTT.

This clone was seen a handful of times. The chain combines TRBV9 with TRBJ2-5, with TRBD2 identical over 11 bases. The CDR3 runs 14 residues. J gave up 4 bases and V 4 bases, and 3 bases lay outside the gene matches. Germline V gene sequence: CDR1 SGDLS, CDR2 YYNGEE. CDR3 sequence (DNA): TGTGCCAGCAGCACCGGACTAGCGGGAGAGACCCAGTACTTC. It translates to CASSTGLAGETQYF. Full variable domain (outside the CDR3, taken from reference TRBV9 and TRBJ2-5): DSGVTQTPKHLITATGQRVTLRCSPRSGDLSVYWYQQSLDQGLQFLIQYYNGEERAKGNILERFSAQQFPDLHSELNLSSLELGDSALYFCASSTGLAGETQYFGPGTRLLVL.

The chain combines TRBV9 with TRBJ1-1; a possible D gene is TRBD1 (6 bases). The CDR3 has 14 amino acids. Germline V gene sequence: CDR1 SGDLS, CDR2 YYNGEE. Trimming pared 4 bases from V and 4 bases from J, leaving 14 bases between. The CDR3 spells CASSTRQDSTEAFF. The CDR3 nucleotides read TGTGCCAGCAGCACCCGCCAGGACAGCACTGAAGCTTTCTTT.

The genes are TRBV4-1 and TRBJ1-2, with D uncertain. V shed 3 bases and J shed 1 base, with 12 bases lying between them. This CDR3 is built from 15 residues. Germline values: CDR1 MGHRA, CDR2 YSYEKL. As DNA, the CDR3 is TGCGCCAGCAGCCACCCCGGCGGTAATAACTATGGCTACACCTTC. Encoded protein: CASSHPGGNNYGYTF.

The rearrangement links TRBV19 to TRBJ2-1, with TRBD2 identical over 11 bases. The CDR3 totals 17 residues. Germline V gene data show CDR1 as LNHDA and CDR2 as SQIVND (reference sequence). Trimming cost V 3 bases and J 4 bases; bases outside gene matches: 8. The CDR3 DNA is TGTGCCAGTAGTATTCCCACTAGCGGGGGAAGGTACAATGAGCAGTTCTTC. It codes for CASSIPTSGGRYNEQFF. Drawing the rest from reference TRBV19 and TRBJ2-1, the complete variable domain is DGGITQSPKYLFRKEGQNVTLSCEQNLNHDAMYWYRQDPGQGLRLIYYSQIVNDFQKGDIAEGYSVSREKKESFPLTVTSAQKNPTAFYLCASSIPTSGGRYNEQFFGPGTRLTVL.

The chain links TRBV10-3 to TRBJ2-5, with 11 bases lining up with TRBD2. The CDR3 loop spans 15 amino acids. Losses at the gene ends were 8 bases for V and 2 bases for J; bases not matched to a gene: 7. Germline V gene sequence: CDR1 ENHRY, CDR2 SYGVKD. CDR3 DNA: TGTGCCATCGGCCCCGGGACTAGCGGACAAGAGACCCAGTACTTC. Residues: CAIGPGTSGQETQYF.

V is TRBV5-4 and J is TRBJ2-5; D not certain. The CDR3 runs 15 residues. The germline gives CDR1 SGHNT, CDR2 YYREEE (reference sequence). V dropped 0 bases and J dropped 4 bases, with 13 bases sitting between them. CDR3 bases: TGTGCCAGCAGCTTGGGAGGAGTAGCTGCAGAGACCCAGTACTTC. The encoded protein is CASSLGGVAAETQYF.

V is TRBV30 and J is TRBJ1-2, with a tentative D call TRBD1 (6 bases). V dropped 5 bases and J dropped 9 bases, with 16 bases sitting between them. This CDR3 is built from 12 residues. Germline CDR1 GTSNPN, CDR2 SVGIG (reference sequence). CDR3: CAWLGQFARYTF. The CDR3 DNA reads as TGTGCCTGGTTGGGACAATTCGCGCGCTACACCTTC.

The chain has TRBV6-5 and TRBJ2-1, with 11 bases aligning to TRBD2. The CDR3 runs 15 residues. Germline-derived CDR1 and CDR2 are MNHEY and SVGAGI. V shed 4 bases, J shed 6 bases, and the junction held 5 bases outside the gene matches. The CDR3: CASSLGLAELNEQFF. The CDR3 bases are TGTGCCAGCAGTTTGGGACTAGCGGAACTCAATGAGCAGTTCTTC.

The chain employs TRBV6-8 and TRBJ1-1; D may be TRBD1 (5 bases). Looked up from germline, CDR1 is MNHGY and CDR2 is SAAAGT. The CDR3 is 14 residues long. Trimming took 9 bases from V and 2 from J, leaving 16 bases between them. The CDR3 DNA reads TGTGCCAGACGAGGGGCGGGGTCCAACACTGAAGCTTTCTTT. Its protein is CARRGAGSNTEAFF.

This rearrangement joins TRBV18 to TRBJ2-3, with D tentatively TRBD2 (6 bases). In germline, CDR1 is KGHSH, CDR2 LQKENI. The V end was cut by 6 bases, the J end by 1 base, with 11 bases between. The CDR3 consists of 14 residues. Here the CDR3 reads CASSLGLRTDTQYF. CDR3 DNA: TGTGCCAGCTCCCTGGGACTTCGCACAGATACGCAGTATTTT.

The chain is built from TRBV25-1 and TRBJ1-5; tentative D call: TRBD1 (5 bases). V lost 8 bases and J 0 bases, leaving 11 bases between the germline ends. Germline V gene lookup returns CDR1 MGHDK and CDR2 SYGVNS. The CDR3 has 14 amino acids. The CDR3 DNA is TGTGCCAGCGGGGGGGTGGATAGCAATCAGCCCCAGCATTTT. It specifies CASGGVDSNQPQHF.

The V gene is TRBV6-1, the J gene TRBJ2-5; 7 positions match TRBD1. CDR3 length: 15 amino acids. The V gene end was trimmed by 7 bases and the J gene end by 7 bases; junction bases not matched to a gene: 15. CDR1 and CDR2 (germline): MNHNS, SASEGT. The CDR3 here is CASNPGQAAVGTQYF. Written as DNA, the CDR3 is TGTGCCAGCAACCCCGGACAGGCTGCAGTTGGGACCCAGTACTTC.

There are a few counts of this clone. This chain links TRBV2 with TRBJ2-7, with D possibly TRBD2 on 5 matching bases. The CDR3 loop spans 14 amino acids. Between the trimmed V and J ends, which lost 4 bases and 0 bases, there was a span of 10 bases. Germline loops: CDR1 SNHLY, CDR2 FYNNEI. The CDR3 loop reads CASSVEAVSYEQYF. In DNA form, the CDR3 reads TGTGCCAGCAGTGTGGAGGCCGTCTCCTACGAGCAGTACTTC.

The rearrangement uses TRBV4-1 and TRBJ2-7; D unclear. The CDR3 is 14 residues long. Trimming left V 1 base short and J 2 bases short, with 9 bases between. Germline V gives CDR1 MGHRA, CDR2 YSYEKL. The CDR3 DNA is TGCGCCAGCAGCCAAGCGGGTCTCCCCTACGAGCAGTACTTC. This gives the protein CASSQAGLPYEQYF.

The chain employs TRBV5-1 and TRBJ2-5; D not certain. The CDR3 is 14 residues long. CDR1 is SGHRS and CDR2 is YFSETQ in the germline V gene. Trimming shortened V by 4 bases and J by 0 bases, and 10 bases separated the two germline ends. DNA for the CDR3: TGCGCCAGCAGCGGCGACATGTACCAAGAGACCCAGTACTTC. Encoded protein: CASSGDMYQETQYF.

This clone was observed a few times. This chain links TRBV11-2 with TRBJ2-1; TRBD2 matches 7 bases. The V and J ends lost 3 bases and 4 bases, in that order; junction bases with no gene match: 6. This CDR3 spans 15 amino acids. CDR1 SGHAT and CDR2 FQNNGV come from the germline V gene. The CDR3 nucleotides are TGTGCCAGCAGCTTGGGCGGGAGTTATTACAATGAGCAGTTCTTC. Encoded protein: CASSLGGSYYNEQFF.